This is a list of T cell receptor beta chains from one sample in a study of T cells after yellow fever vaccination. TCRdb processed the 5' RACE reads anew with MiXCR; each CDR3 protein has one entry. The sample yields around 120,000 distinct CDR3 sequences, approximately 16% seen once. The sample was CD8+ T cells sorted from PBMCs, taken 5 days after the yellow fever booster vaccination. The source is a man younger than 30 who received the YFV17D yellow fever vaccine. Both conserved end residues are part of each CDR3. The D gene is left open where the match is weak. A row's size may be missing; if present it is once, few, many or a size class.

v_gene,j_gene,d_gene,abundance,CDR3nt,CDR3aa
TRBV27,TRBJ1-5,NA,few,TGTGCCAGCAGTTTATACGGGGGGGGCAATCAGCCCCAGCATTTT,CASSLYGGGNQPQHF
TRBV29-1,TRBJ1-4,NA,once,TGCAGCGTGGCAGATAATGAAAAACTGTTTTTT,CSVADNEKLFF
TRBV20-1,TRBJ2-5,NA,NA,TGCAGTGCCCCTAGGGGGATTTGGCAAGAGACCCAGTACTTC,CSAPRGIWQETQYF
TRBV19,TRBJ1-1,NA,NA,TGTGCCAGTAGTTCCCTCCAGGGGGAAGCTTTCTTT,CASSSLQGEAFF
TRBV12-3/TRBV12-4,TRBJ1-5,NA,few,TGTGCCAGCAGTTTGGGGGAGGTTTATCAGCCCCAGCATTTT,CASSLGEVYQPQHF
TRBV5-4,TRBJ2-5,NA,few,TGTGCCAGCAGCCCGACAGTCCAAGAGACCCAGTACTTC,CASSPTVQETQYF
TRBV20-1,TRBJ2-7,NA,few,TGCAGTGCCCCTGGGCCCCTGAGGGGGAGTTCCTACGAGCAGTACTTC,CSAPGPLRGSSYEQYF
TRBV7-9,TRBJ1-1,TRBD1,NA,TGTGCCAGCAGCGCCGGGACAGGGACTGCTTTCTTT,CASSAGTGTAFF
TRBV2,TRBJ2-5,TRBD1,NA,TGTGCCAGCAGTCCGGGACAGTTACAAGAGACCCAGTACTTC,CASSPGQLQETQYF
TRBV4-2,TRBJ2-5,NA,NA,TGTGCCAGCAGCCAAGAGGTCGGCAGGCTGCAAGAGACCCAGTACTTC,CASSQEVGRLQETQYF
TRBV6-1,TRBJ1-6,NA,NA,TGTGCCAGCAGTGAAGCGCGTTGGAGCTCCTATAATTCACCCCTCCACTTT,CASSEARWSSYNSPLHF
TRBV20-1,TRBJ2-4,NA,few,TGCAGTGCTAGGAAGACAGGCCAAGCCAAAAACATTCAGTACTTC,CSARKTGQAKNIQYF
TRBV3-1,TRBJ2-4,NA,few,TGTGCCAGCAGCCATCCAGATTTTGACAGGTCTTACACCAAAAACATTCAGTACTTC,CASSHPDFDRSYTKNIQYF
TRBV29-1,TRBJ2-5,NA,NA,TGCAGCGTTGAAGGACTGGCTCGAGAGACCCAGTACTTC,CSVEGLARETQYF
TRBV2,TRBJ2-7,TRBD2,few,TGTGCCAGCAGTGAAGCGCGGGAGTCGTACGAGCAGTACTTC,CASSEARESYEQYF
TRBV20-1,TRBJ2-3,NA,NA,TGCAGTGCTGACAGGACGGGGGTGAGCACAGATACGCAGTATTTT,CSADRTGVSTDTQYF
TRBV3-1,TRBJ1-1,TRBD1,NA,TGTGCCAGCGCGGTGACAGGGTCGGGCACTGAAGCTTTCTTT,CASAVTGSGTEAFF
TRBV4-3,TRBJ2-2,TRBD2,few,TGCGCCAGCAGCCGCGCAGCGGGGGACACCGGGGAGCTGTTTTTT,CASSRAAGDTGELFF
TRBV20-1,TRBJ1-1,NA,NA,TGCAGGGGGTGGGGGACTGAAGCTTTCTTT,CRGWGTEAFF
TRBV29-1,TRBJ1-1,NA,few,TGCAGCGTTGAGTCCGGGCCCTACACTGAAGCTTTCTTT,CSVESGPYTEAFF
TRBV29-1,TRBJ2-1,NA,NA,TGCAGCGTTTTTACAGGCGACTCCTACAATGAGCAGTTCTTC,CSVFTGDSYNEQFF
TRBV30,TRBJ2-3,NA,few,TGTGCCTGGAGTCAGAGGGGGTTCACAGATACGCAGTATTTT,CAWSQRGFTDTQYF
TRBV12-3/TRBV12-4,TRBJ2-1,NA,NA,TGTGCCAGCAGTTTCAGTGTGAGTGGGAATGAGCAGTTCTTC,CASSFSVSGNEQFF
TRBV4-1,TRBJ2-1,TRBD1,NA,TGCGCCAGCAGCCTCAGGGGGCACAATGAGCAGTTCTTC,CASSLRGHNEQFF
TRBV4-1,TRBJ2-1,NA,NA,TGCGCCAGCAGCCAAGATTACAACAGTCAAGGAAATGAGCAGTTCTTC,CASSQDYNSQGNEQFF
TRBV6-2/TRBV6-3,TRBJ1-6,TRBD1,few,TGTGCCAGCAGCCCCGGGACAGGGGTTTCACCCCTCCACTTT,CASSPGTGVSPLHF
TRBV7-9,TRBJ2-1,TRBD2,NA,TGTGCCAGCAGCCCGGGACTAGCAGAGGAGCAGTTCTTC,CASSPGLAEEQFF
TRBV4-1,TRBJ1-6,NA,many,TGCGCCAGCAGCCAAGGCCCCCGGGACAATGGGGCACCCCTCCACTTT,CASSQGPRDNGAPLHF
TRBV29-1,TRBJ1-3,NA,NA,TGCAGCGTAGACCTGGATGGAAACACCATATATTTT,CSVDLDGNTIYF
TRBV6-5,TRBJ1-5,TRBD1,NA,TGTGCCAGCAGCCGACAGGGAGCAGGTCAGCCCCAGCATTTT,CASSRQGAGQPQHF
TRBV4-1,TRBJ2-7,NA,NA,TGCGCCAGCAGCCAAGAGGACAGACTTTCCTACGAGCAGTACTTC,CASSQEDRLSYEQYF
TRBV6-4,TRBJ2-2,TRBD1,few,TGTGCCAGCAGTGAGACAGGGGAGACCGGGGAGCTGTTTTTT,CASSETGETGELFF
TRBV20-1,TRBJ2-5,TRBD1,NA,TGCAGTGCTAGGGTAACATACAGGGGAACAGAGACCCAGTACTTC,CSARVTYRGTETQYF
TRBV4-1,TRBJ2-2,NA,few,TGCGCCAGCAGCCAAGGGATTACCGGGGAGCTGTTTTTT,CASSQGITGELFF
TRBV7-9,TRBJ1-6,TRBD1,few,TGTGCCAGCCGGCAGGGGGATAATTCACCCCTCCACTTT,CASRQGDNSPLHF
TRBV5-1,TRBJ2-2,TRBD1,NA,TGCGCCAGCAGCTGGACGTGGGACAGAAACACCGGGGAGCTGTTTTTT,CASSWTWDRNTGELFF
TRBV12-5,TRBJ1-5,TRBD1,NA,TGTGCTAGTGGAACCCACAGGGGCCAGCCCCAGCATTTT,CASGTHRGQPQHF
TRBV5-1,TRBJ1-1,NA,NA,TGCGCCAGCAGCTTGGTATCAGGGTCGTACACTGAAGCTTTCTTT,CASSLVSGSYTEAFF
TRBV6-5,TRBJ2-5,TRBD2,many,TGTGCCAGCAGTTACGGGAGGGGAAACCGAGAGACCCAGTACTTC,CASSYGRGNRETQYF
TRBV7-6,TRBJ2-7,NA,few,TGTGCCAGCAGTCAGAGTTACCTCGAGCAGTACTTC,CASSQSYLEQYF
TRBV29-1,TRBJ2-2,NA,few,TGCAGCGTTGAAGGGTACGGGCCTACCGGGGAGCTGTTTTTT,CSVEGYGPTGELFF
TRBV7-9,TRBJ2-3,NA,NA,TGTGCCAGCAGCTTAGGCCCCAGGACTGGTATGACAGATACGCAGTATTTT,CASSLGPRTGMTDTQYF
TRBV6-5,TRBJ2-1,TRBD1,many,TGTGCCAGCAGTTCCGGGACAGATTCCTACAATGAGCAGTTCTTC,CASSSGTDSYNEQFF
TRBV6-2/TRBV6-3,TRBJ2-7,NA,NA,TGTGCCAGCAGTTACGGGCAGGCCGGCTCCTACGAGCAGTACTTC,CASSYGQAGSYEQYF
TRBV15,TRBJ1-2,NA,NA,TGTGCCACCAGCAGAGAGGGGATGAGCCCCTATGGCTACACCTTC,CATSREGMSPYGYTF
TRBV5-4,TRBJ1-1,NA,NA,TGTGCCAGCAGCTTGACAGGTTCCTACGAAGCTTTCTTT,CASSLTGSYEAFF
TRBV15,TRBJ1-4,TRBD1,few,TGTGCCACCAGCAGTGAGGGGGCTGTTGAAAAACTGTTTTTT,CATSSEGAVEKLFF
TRBV27,TRBJ1-2,NA,once,TGTGCCAGCAGCCCCGGGGGCCCCCGACCCACTGGCTACACCTTC,CASSPGGPRPTGYTF
TRBV21-1,TRBJ1-1,NA,NA,TGTGCCAGCAGCAAAATTAGGGGGCGGCCTGGGGCTTTCTTT,CASSKIRGRPGAFF
TRBV5-1,TRBJ1-1,NA,few,TGCGCCAGCAGCTTGAGTAACACTGAAGCTTTCTTT,CASSLSNTEAFF
TRBV4-2,TRBJ2-2,TRBD2,many,TGTGCCAGCAGCCAAGATCCTAGCGGGGGGGAAACCGGGGAGCTGTTTTTT,CASSQDPSGGETGELFF
TRBV5-1,TRBJ1-2,TRBD1,NA,TGCGCCAGCAGCTTGGCGGGGCAGGGGGTGAGTGGCGGCTACACCTTC,CASSLAGQGVSGGYTF